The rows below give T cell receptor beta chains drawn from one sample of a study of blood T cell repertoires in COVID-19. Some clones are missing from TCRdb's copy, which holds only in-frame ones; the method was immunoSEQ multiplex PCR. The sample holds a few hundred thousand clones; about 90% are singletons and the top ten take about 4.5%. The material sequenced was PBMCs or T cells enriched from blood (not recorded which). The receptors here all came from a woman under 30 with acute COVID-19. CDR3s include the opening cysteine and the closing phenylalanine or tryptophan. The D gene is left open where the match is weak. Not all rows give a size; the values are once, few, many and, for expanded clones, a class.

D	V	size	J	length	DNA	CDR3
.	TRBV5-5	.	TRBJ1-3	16	TGTGCCAGCAGCTTTGGGGCGGTAACCTCTGGAAACACCATATATTTT	CASSFGAVTSGNTIYF
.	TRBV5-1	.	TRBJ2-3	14	TGCGCCACCTCCCAAGAGCGGAGCACAGATACGCAGTATTTT	CATSQERSTDTQYF
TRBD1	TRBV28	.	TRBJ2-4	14	TGTGCCAGCAGAAGACAGGGGGGGGCGAACATTCAGTACTTC	CASRRQGGANIQYF
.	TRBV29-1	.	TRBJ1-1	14	TGCAGCGTTGAAGATACCCGCCAGACAGCCGAAGCTTTCTTT	CSVEDTRQTAEAFF
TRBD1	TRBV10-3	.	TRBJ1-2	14	TGTGCCATCAGTGAGGGGACAGGGGATCCTGGCTACACCTTC	CAISEGTGDPGYTF
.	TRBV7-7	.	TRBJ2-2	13	TGTGCTAGCAGCCCCGGTTACACCGGGGAGCTGTTTTTT	CASSPGYTGELFF
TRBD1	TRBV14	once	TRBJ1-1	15	TGTGCCAGCAGCGAGGGACAGGGAATGAACACTGAAGCTTTCTTT	CASSEGQGMNTEAFF
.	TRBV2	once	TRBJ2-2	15	TGTGCCAGCATAAGGGGGGGAAGGGACACCGGGGAGCTGTTTTTT	CASIRGGRDTGELFF
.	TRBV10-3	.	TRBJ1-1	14	TGTGCCATCAGTGAAGGCTCGGGGAACACTGAAGCTTTCTTT	CAISEGSGNTEAFF
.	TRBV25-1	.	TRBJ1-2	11	TGTGCCAGCAGTGAATTTGAGGGCTACACCTTC	CASSEFEGYTF
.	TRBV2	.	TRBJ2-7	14	TGTGCCAGCAGTGAAGCGCCTCTAGCCTACGAGCAGTACTTC	CASSEAPLAYEQYF
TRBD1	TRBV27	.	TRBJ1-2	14	TGTGCCAGCAGATCGTATCAGGGGGACTATGGCTACACCTTC	CASRSYQGDYGYTF
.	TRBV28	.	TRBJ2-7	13	TGTGCCAGCACAGACTCCTACGCCTACGAGCAGTACTTC	CASTDSYAYEQYF
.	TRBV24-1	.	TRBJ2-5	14	TGTGCCACCAGTGATTTTGGGACTCAAGAGACCCAGTACTTC	CATSDFGTQETQYF
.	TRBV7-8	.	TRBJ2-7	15	TGTGCCAGCAGCTTAGGAGGGGGATTGAGGCGCGAGCAGTACTTC	CASSLGGGLRREQYF
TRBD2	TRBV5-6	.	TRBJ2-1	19	TGTGCCAGCAGCCTACTAGCGGGAGGGCCGCTAAACTCCTACAATGAGCAGTTCTTC	CASSLLAGGPLNSYNEQFF